The 5 T cell receptor beta chains below all came from one sample that was sequenced in a study of cytomegalovirus exposure and HLA in healthy donors. 13 Jbeta primers and 60 Vbeta primers were used for the PCR. Profiled with immunoSEQ multiplex PCR; TCRdb holds only in-frame clones, not every one. There are more than 90,000 clones in the sample; roughly 80% occur only once, and 6.5% to 9% lies in the top ten. Sequences were obtained from PBMCs. Receptor source: a man aged 40-55 years in good health and CMV-seropositive.

The chain couples TRBV5-1 to TRBJ2-2, with TRBD2 matching 7 bases. The CDR3 runs 17 residues. The V gene's germline CDR1 is SGHRS and CDR2 YFSETQ. V was clipped by 1 base and J by 6 bases; unmatched bases: 12. CDR3 sequence reads: CASSLQGGSASPGELFF. CDR3 bases: TGCGCCAGCAGCTTGCAGGGAGGGAGCGCCTCTCCCGGGGAGCTGTTTTTT.

This clone was detected only a few times. This chain joins TRBV18 and TRBJ1-4, with 7 bases identical to TRBD1. V shed 3 bases and J 3 bases; nucleotides not matched to a gene: 7. This CDR3 is built from 16 residues. The germline gives CDR1 KGHSH, CDR2 LQKENI. CDR3 nucleotides: TGTGCCAGCTCACCCCGCTCGACAGGGCCTAATGAAAAACTGTTTTTT. Translating it yields CASSPRSTGPNEKLFF.

This clone was detected a few times. This sequence joins TRBV5-4 and TRBJ2-5; D is possibly TRBD1 (6 bases). This CDR3 is built from 18 residues. The germline V and J ends were trimmed by 3 bases and 4 bases, with 25 bases remaining between them. The V gene's germline CDR1 is SGHNT and CDR2 YYREEE (reference sequence). The CDR3 DNA follows: TGTGCCAGCAGCTCGAAATCCGGGCCCAGGGGATTTCCAGAGACCCAGTACTTC. The encoded protein is CASSSKSGPRGFPETQYF.

The chain uses TRBV5-1 and TRBJ1-1; D might be TRBD1 (5 bases). With 4 bases removed from V and 6 bases from J, the gap between germline ends came to 13 bases. The CDR3 sequence is 13 residues long. From germline, CDR1 is SGHRS and CDR2 YFSETQ. The CDR3 here is CASSRQGLAEAFF. CDR3 nucleotide sequence: TGCGCCAGCAGCCGTCAGGGTCTGGCTGAAGCTTTCTTT.

The chain carries TRBV5-1 and TRBJ2-1; 7 positions match TRBD1. Germline CDR1 reads SGHRS; CDR2 reads YFSETQ. V shed 0 bases and J 3 bases; nucleotides not matched to a gene: 3. The CDR3 totals 15 residues. The CDR3 DNA reads as TGCGCCAGCAGCTTGGGGGACAGTTACTACAATGAGCAGTTCTTC. It yields the protein CASSLGDSYYNEQFF.